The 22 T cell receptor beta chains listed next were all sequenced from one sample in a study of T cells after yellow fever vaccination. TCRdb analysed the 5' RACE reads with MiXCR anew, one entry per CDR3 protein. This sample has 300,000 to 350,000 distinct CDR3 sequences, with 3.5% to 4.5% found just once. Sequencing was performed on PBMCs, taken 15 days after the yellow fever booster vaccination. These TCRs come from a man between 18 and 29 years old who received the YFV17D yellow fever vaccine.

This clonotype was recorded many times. The CDR3 DNA sequence: TGCAGTGCTGACTCCGGGACCACATACAATGAGCAGTTCTTC. Its translation: CSADSGTTYNEQFF. The chain joins TRBV20-1 to TRBJ2-1, with D perhaps matching TRBD1 or TRBD2 (5 bases each). CDR1 is DFQATT, CDR2 SNEGSKA, per germline (reference sequence). The CDR3 has 14 amino acids. V was trimmed by 5 bases and J by 4 bases, leaving 15 bases between them.

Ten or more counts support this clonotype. The CDR3 DNA is TGTGCCAGCAGCTTAGATGTGGACGGAGCTTTCTTT. This gives the protein CASSLDVDGAFF. The J gene is TRBJ1-1, the V gene TRBV7-9; no clear D gene. The CDR3 extends over 12 amino acids. V lost 1 base, J lost 10 bases, and 10 bases lay in between. Per the germline V gene, CDR1 is SEHNR and CDR2 is FQNEAQ (reference sequence).

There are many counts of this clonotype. CDR3 nucleotide sequence: TGTGCCAGCAGGTCTAGCCATTACGAGCAGTACGTC. Its translation: CASRSSHYEQYV. The chain uses TRBV28 and TRBJ2-7; possibly TRBD2 for D (5 bases). V lost 6 bases and J lost 4, with 10 bases in between. Germline CDR1 and CDR2: MDHEN and SYDVKM. CDR3 length equals 12 residues.

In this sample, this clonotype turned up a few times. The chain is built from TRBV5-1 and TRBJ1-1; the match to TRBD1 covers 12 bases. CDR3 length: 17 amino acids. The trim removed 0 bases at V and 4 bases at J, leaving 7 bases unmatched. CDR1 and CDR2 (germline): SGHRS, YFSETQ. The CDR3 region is CASSLVPGTGGSTEAFF. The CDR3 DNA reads TGCGCCAGCAGCTTGGTTCCCGGGACAGGGGGCAGCACTGAAGCTTTCTTT. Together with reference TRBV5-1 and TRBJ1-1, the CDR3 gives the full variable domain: KAGVTQTPRYLIKTRGQQVTLSCSPISGHRSVSWYQQTPGQGLQFLFEYFSETQRNKGNFPGRFSGRQFSNSRSEMNVSTLELGDSALYLCASSLVPGTGGSTEAFFGQGTRLTVV.

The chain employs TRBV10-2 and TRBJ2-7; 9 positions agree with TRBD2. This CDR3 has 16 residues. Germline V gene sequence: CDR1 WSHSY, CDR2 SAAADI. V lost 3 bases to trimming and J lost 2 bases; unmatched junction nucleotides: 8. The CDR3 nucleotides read TGCGCCAGCAGTGACCCAGTAGCGGGGGCCCCCTACGAGCAGTACTTC. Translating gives CASSDPVAGAPYEQYF.

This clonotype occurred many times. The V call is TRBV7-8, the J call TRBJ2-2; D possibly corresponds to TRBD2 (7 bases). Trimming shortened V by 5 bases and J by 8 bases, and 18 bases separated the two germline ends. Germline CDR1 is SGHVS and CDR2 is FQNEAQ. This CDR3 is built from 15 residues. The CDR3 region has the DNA TGTGCCAGCAGCCTCACGGGGGGCGTATCGGGGGAGCTGTTTTTT. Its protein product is CASSLTGGVSGELFF.

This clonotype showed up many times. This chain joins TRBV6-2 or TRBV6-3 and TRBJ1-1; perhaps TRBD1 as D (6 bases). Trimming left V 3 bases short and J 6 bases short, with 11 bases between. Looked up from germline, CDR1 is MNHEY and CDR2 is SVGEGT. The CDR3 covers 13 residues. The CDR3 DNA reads TGTGCCAGCAGTTATCGCGACAGGTCTGAAGCTTTCTTT. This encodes CASSYRDRSEAFF.

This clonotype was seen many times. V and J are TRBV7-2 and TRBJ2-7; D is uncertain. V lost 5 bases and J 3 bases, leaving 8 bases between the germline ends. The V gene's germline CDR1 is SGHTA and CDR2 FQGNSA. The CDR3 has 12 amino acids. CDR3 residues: CASSPGLYEQYF. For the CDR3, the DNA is TGTGCCAGCAGCCCGGGCCTCTACGAGCAGTACTTC.

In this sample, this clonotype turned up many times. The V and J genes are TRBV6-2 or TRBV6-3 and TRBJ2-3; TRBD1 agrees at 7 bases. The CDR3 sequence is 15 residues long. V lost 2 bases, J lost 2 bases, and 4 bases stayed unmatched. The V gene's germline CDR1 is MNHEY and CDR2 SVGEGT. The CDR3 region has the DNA TGTGCCAGCAGTTACGGGACAGTATCCACAGATACGCAGTATTTT. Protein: CASSYGTVSTDTQYF.

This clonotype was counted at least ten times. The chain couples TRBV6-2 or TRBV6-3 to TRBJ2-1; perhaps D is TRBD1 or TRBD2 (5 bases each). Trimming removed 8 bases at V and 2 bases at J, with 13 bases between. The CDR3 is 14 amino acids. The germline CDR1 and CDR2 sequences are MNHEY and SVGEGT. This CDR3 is CASGGSQTYNEQFF. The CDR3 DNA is TGTGCCAGCGGGGGTAGCCAAACCTACAATGAGCAGTTCTTC.

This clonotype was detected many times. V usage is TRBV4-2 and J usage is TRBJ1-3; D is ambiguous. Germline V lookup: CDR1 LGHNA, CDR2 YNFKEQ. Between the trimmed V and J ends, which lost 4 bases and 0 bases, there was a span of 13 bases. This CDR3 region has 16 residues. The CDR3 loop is CASSLGPDFSGNTIYF. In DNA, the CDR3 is TGTGCCAGCAGCCTCGGTCCCGACTTCTCTGGAAACACCATATATTTT.

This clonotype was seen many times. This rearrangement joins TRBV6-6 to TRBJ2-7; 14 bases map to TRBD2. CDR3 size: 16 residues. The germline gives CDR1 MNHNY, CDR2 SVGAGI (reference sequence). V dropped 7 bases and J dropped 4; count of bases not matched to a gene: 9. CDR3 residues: CASIHTGTSGGYEQYF. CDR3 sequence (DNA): TGTGCCAGCATTCACACCGGGACTAGCGGGGGTTACGAGCAGTACTTC.

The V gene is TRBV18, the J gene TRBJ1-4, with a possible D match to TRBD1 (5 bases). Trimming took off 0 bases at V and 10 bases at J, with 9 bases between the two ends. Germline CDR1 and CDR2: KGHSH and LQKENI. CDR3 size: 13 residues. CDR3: CASSPPVGPKLFF. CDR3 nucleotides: TGTGCCAGCTCACCACCGGTGGGGCCAAAACTGTTTTTT.

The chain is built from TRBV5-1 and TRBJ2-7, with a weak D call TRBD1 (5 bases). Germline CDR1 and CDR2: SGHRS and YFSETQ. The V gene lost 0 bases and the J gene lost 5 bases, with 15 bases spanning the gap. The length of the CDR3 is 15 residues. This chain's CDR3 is CASSLEGPRSHEQYF. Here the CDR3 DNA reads TGCGCCAGCAGCTTGGAGGGGCCAAGGTCCCACGAGCAGTACTTC.

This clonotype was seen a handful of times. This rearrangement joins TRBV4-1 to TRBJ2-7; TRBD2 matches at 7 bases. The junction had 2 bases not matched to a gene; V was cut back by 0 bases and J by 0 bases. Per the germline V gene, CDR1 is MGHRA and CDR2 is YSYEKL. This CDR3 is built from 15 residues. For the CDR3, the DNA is TGCGCCAGCAGCCAAGAGGGAGGGCACTCCTACGAGCAGTACTTC. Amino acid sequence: CASSQEGGHSYEQYF.

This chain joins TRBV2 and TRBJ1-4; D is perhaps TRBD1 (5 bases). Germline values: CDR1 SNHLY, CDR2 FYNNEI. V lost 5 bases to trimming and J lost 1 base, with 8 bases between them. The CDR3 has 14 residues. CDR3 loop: CASSWDGTNEKLFF. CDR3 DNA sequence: TGTGCCAGCAGTTGGGACGGAACTAATGAAAAACTGTTTTTT.

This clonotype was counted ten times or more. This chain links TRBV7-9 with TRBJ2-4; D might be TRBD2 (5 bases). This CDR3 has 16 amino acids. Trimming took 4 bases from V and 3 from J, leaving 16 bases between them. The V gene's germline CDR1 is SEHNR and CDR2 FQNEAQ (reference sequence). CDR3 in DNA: TGTGCCAGCAGCTCGAGGGCGGGCCCGGGCAAAAACATTCAGTACTTC. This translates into CASSSRAGPGKNIQYF.

The CDR3 DNA sequence: TGTGCCAGCAGTTACTCCTTGGGGCAGCAAGAGACCCAGTACTTC. Residues: CASSYSLGQQETQYF. This chain links TRBV6-5 with TRBJ2-5; a weak D match, TRBD1 (5 bases). The CDR3 sequence is 15 residues long. Trimming removed 0 bases at V and 2 bases at J, with 10 bases between. Germline V gene data show CDR1 as MNHEY and CDR2 as SVGAGI.

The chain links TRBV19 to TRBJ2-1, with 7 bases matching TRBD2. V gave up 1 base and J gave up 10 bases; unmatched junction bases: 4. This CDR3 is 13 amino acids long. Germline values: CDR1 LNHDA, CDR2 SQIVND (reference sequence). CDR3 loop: CASSIVSSGEQFF. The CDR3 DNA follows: TGTGCCAGTAGTATAGTCTCTAGCGGCGAGCAGTTCTTC.

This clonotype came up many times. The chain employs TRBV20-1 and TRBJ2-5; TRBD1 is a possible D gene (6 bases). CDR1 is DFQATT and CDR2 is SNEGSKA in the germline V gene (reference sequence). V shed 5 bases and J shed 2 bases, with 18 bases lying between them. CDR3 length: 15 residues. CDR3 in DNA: TGCAGTGCTGGGACCCTCGGGACACAGCAAGAGACCCAGTACTTC. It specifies CSAGTLGTQQETQYF.

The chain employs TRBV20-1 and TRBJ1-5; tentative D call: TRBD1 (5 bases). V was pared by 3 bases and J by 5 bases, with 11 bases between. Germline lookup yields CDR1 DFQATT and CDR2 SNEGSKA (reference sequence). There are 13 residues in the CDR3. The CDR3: CSASGQGDQPQHF. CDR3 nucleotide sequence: TGCAGTGCTAGTGGTCAGGGAGATCAGCCCCAGCATTTT.

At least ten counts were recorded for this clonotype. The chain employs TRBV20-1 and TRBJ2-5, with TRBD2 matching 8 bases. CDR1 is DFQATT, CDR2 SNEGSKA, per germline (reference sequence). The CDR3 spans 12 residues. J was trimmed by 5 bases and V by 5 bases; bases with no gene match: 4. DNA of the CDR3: TGCAGTGCTTTTAGCGGGGAGGAGACCCAGTACTTC. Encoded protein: CSAFSGEETQYF.